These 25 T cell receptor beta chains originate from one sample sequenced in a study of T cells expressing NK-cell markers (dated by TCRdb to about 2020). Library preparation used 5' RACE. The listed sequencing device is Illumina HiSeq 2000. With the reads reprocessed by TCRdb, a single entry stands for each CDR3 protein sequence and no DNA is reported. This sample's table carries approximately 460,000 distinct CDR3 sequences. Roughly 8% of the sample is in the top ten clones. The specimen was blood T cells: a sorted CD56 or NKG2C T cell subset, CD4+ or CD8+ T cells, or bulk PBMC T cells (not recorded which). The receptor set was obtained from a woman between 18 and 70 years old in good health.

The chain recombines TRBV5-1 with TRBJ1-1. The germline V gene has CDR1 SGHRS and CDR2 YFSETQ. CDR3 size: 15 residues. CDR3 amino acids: CASSLAGRGGTEAFF. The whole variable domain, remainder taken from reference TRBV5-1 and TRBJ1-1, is KAGVTQTPRYLIKTRGQQVTLSCSPISGHRSVSWYQQTPGQGLQFLFEYFSETQRNKGNFPGRFSGRQFSNSRSEMNVSTLELGDSALYLCASSLAGRGGTEAFFGQGTRLTVV.

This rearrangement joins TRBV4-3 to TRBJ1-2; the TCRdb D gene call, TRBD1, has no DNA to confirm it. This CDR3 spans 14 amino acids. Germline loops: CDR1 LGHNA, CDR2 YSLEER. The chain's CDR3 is CASSQAPGNYGYTF.

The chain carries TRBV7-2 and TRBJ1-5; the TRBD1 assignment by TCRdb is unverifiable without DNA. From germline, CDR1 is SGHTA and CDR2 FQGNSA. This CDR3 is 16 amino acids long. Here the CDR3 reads CASSLETGRPDQPQHF.

CDR3 loop: CASSPGLAGGPGSKNIQYF. The chain couples TRBV6-2 or TRBV6-3 to TRBJ2-4; there is no DNA to check the TCRdb D call of TRBD2. The germline CDR1 and CDR2 sequences are MNHEY and SVGEGT. This CDR3 is 19 amino acids long.

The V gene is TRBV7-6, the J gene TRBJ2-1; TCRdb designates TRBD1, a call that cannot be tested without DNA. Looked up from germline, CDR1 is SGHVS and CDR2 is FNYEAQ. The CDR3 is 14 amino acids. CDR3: CASSLERGGNEQFF. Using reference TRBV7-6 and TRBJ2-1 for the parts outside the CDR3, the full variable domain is GAGVSQSPRYKVTKRGQDVALRCDPISGHVSLYWYRQALGQGPEFLTYFNYEAQQDKSGLPNDRFSAERPEGSISTLTIQRTEQRDSAMYRCASSLERGGNEQFFGPGTRLTVL.

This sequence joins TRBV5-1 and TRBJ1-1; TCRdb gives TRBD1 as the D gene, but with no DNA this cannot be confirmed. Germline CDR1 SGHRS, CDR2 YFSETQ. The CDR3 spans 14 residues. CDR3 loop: CASSRPGVGTEAFF.

This CDR3 reads CASNPGTGGADTQYF. The chain recombines TRBV6-1 with TRBJ2-3; the TCRdb D gene call, TRBD1, has no DNA to confirm it. Germline CDR1 reads MNHNS; CDR2 reads SASEGT. The CDR3 contains 15 residues.

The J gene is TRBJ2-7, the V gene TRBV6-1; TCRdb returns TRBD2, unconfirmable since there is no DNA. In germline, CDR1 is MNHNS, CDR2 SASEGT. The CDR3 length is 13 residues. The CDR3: CASRTSKYYEQYF.

CDR3 residues: CASSHRDSGANVLTF. The V and J genes are TRBV3-1 and TRBJ2-6. This CDR3 contains 15 residues. Germline loops: CDR1 LGHDT, CDR2 YNNKEL (reference sequence). Together with reference TRBV3-1 and TRBJ2-6, the CDR3 gives the full variable domain: DTAVSQTPKYLVTQMGNDKSIKCEQNLGHDTMYWYKQDSKKFLKIMFSYNNKELIINETVPNRFSPKSPDKAHLNLHINSLELGDSAVYFCASSHRDSGANVLTFGAGSRLTVL.

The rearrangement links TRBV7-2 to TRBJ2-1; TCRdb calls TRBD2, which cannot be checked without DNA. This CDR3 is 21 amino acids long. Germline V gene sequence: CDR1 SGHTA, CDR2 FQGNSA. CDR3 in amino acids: CASSLAPFVRGGLAGHNEQFF.

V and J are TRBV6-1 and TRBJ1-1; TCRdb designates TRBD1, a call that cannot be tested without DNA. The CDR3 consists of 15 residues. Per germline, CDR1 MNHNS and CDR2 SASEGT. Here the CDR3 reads CASSPRDRDNTEAFF.

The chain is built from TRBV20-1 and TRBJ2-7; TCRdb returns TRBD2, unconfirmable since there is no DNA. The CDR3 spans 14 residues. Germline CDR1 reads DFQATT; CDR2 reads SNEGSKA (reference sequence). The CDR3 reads CSAAPSGRLDEQYF.

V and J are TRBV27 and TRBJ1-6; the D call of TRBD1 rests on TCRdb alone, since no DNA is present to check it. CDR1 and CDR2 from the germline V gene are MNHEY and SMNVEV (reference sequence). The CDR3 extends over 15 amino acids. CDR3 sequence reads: CASSLSYGGHSPLHF.

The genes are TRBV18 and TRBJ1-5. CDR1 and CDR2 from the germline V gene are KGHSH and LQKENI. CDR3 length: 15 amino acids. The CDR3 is CASSPSRGDNQPQHF.

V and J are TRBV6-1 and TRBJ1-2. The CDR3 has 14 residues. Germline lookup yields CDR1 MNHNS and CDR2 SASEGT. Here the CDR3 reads CASSQPGRDYGYTF.

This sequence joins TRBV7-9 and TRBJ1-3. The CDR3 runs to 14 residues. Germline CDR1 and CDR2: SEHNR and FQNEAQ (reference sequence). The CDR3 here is CASSRGSSGNTIYF.

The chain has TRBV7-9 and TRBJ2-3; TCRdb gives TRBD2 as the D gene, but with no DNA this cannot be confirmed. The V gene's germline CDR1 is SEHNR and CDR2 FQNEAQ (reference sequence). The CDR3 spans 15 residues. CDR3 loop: CASSLGGGAPDTQYF. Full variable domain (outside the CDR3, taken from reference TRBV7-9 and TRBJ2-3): DTGVSQNPRHKITKRGQNVTFRCDPISEHNRLYWYRQTLGQGPEFLTYFQNEAQLEKSRLLSDRFSAERPKGSFSTLEIQRTEQGDSAMYLCASSLGGGAPDTQYFGPGTRLTVL.

The CDR3 loop is CASSFISGGPETQYF. V usage is TRBV13 and J usage is TRBJ2-5; without DNA, the TCRdb call of TRBD2 cannot be checked. Germline-derived CDR1 and CDR2 are PRHDT and FYEKMQ (reference sequence). The CDR3 loop spans 15 amino acids.

The CDR3 reads CASSSGTGSPLHF. This sequence joins TRBV12-3 or TRBV12-4 and TRBJ1-6; TCRdb picks TRBD1, but there is no DNA to check that call. The CDR3 totals 13 residues.

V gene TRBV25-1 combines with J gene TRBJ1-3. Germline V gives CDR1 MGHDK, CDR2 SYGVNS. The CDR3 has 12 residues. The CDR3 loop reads CASSERGNTIYF. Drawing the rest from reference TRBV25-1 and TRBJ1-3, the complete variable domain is EADIYQTPRYLVIGTGKKITLECSQTMGHDKMYWYQQDPGMELHLIHYSYGVNSTEKGDLSSESTVSRIRTEHFPLTLESARPSHTSQYLCASSERGNTIYFGEGSWLTVV.

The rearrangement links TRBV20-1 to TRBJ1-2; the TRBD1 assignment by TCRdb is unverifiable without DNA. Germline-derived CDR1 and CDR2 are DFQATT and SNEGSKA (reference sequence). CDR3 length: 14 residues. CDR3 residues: CSATRPGGDYGYTF.

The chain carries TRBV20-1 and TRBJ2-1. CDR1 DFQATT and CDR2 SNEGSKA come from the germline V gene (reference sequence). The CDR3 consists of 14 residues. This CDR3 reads CSARATTTYNEQFF.

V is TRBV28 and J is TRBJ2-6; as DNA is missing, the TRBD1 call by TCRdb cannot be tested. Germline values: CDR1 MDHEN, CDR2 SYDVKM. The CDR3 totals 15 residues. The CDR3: CASSLFRAGANVLTF.

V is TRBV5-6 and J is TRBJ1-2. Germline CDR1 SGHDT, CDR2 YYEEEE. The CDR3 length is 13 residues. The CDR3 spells CASIVYGRYGYTF.

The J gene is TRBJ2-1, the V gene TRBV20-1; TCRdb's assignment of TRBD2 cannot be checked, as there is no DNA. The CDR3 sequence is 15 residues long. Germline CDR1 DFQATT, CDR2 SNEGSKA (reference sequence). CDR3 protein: CSASGLAGGTDEQFF.